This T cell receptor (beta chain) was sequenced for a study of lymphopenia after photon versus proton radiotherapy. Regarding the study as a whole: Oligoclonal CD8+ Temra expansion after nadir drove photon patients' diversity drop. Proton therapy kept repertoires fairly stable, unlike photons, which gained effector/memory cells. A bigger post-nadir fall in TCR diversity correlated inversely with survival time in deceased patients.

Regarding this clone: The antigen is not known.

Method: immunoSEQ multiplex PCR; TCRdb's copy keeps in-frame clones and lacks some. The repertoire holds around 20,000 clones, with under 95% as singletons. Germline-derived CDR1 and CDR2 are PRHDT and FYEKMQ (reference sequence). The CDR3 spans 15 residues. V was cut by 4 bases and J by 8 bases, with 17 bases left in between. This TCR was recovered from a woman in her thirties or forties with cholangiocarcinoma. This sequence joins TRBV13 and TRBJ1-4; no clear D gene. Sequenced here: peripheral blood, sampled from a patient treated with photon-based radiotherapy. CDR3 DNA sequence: TGTGCCAGCAGCTCAAGCCGAAGTCATTTCGAAAAACTGTTTTTT. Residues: CASSSSRSHFEKLFF.